Below are 2 T cell receptor beta chains sequenced from a single sample in a study of cytomegalovirus exposure and HLA in healthy donors. The PCR employed 60 Vbeta primers together with 13 Jbeta primers. The protocol was immunoSEQ multiplex PCR, while the TCRdb copy is restricted to in-frame clones and leaves out a portion. The sample includes 150,000 to 200,000 clones, approximately 80% of them seen just once. Sequenced input: PBMCs. The origin of the receptors is a man aged 18 to 29 in good health and CMV-seronegative.

Concerning this clone: At one end the junction does not follow the germline gene, possibly because of a read error. The V and J genes are TRBV7-7 and TRBJ2-5; TRBD2 agrees at 8 bases. Germline V gene data show CDR1 as SSHAT and CDR2 as FNYEAQ (reference sequence). The CDR3 is 15 residues long. The CDR3 DNA sequence: TGTGCTAGCAGCCTAGGGGGTACTAGCGGAGAGACCCAGTACTTC. It translates to CASSLGGTSGETQYF.

The chain has TRBV5-6 and TRBJ1-2, with D maybe TRBD1 (6 bases). The CDR3 contains 15 residues. Germline V lookup: CDR1 SGHDT, CDR2 YYEEEE. The V gene lost 4 bases and the J gene lost 5 bases, with 18 bases spanning the gap. The CDR3 protein is CASSEDPTGDYGYTF. The CDR3 bases are TGTGCCAGCAGCGAGGACCCGACAGGTGATTATGGCTACACCTTC.